The clone carrying this T cell receptor beta chain was counted at least ten times. Its antigen is not known. The CDR3 extends over 15 amino acids. Germline trimming cut 4 bases from V and 0 bases from J; bases unmatched to any gene: 3. CDR1 is MNHEY, CDR2 SMNVEV, per germline (reference sequence). These data originate in a study of metastatic and nonmetastatic thyroid tumors. General observations from the study: Compared with benign nodules, malignant thyroid tumors were reported to have significantly higher TCR beta diversity in both blood and tumor.

No treatment had been given to any patient before thyroid surgery. Authors' analysis steps: Variation in CDR3 across clinicopathological groups served as the basis for constructing a distant-metastasis classifier in papillary thyroid cancer. TCRdb re-analyzed the PCR reads through MiXCR. These V and J calls originate from TCRdb's pipeline instead of the authors' own analysis. In the table there are about 40,000 clones, approximately 16% of which are singletons. This TCR derives from a female donor with papillary thyroid cancer or a benign thyroid nodule (not recorded which). Some clones in this sample may be carry-over from other donors' samples. This rearrangement joins TRBV27 to TRBJ2-1; 7 nucleotides align to TRBD2. Material for sequencing was blood. CDR3 region: CASSWGGPSYNEQFF. The CDR3 DNA reads as TGTGCCAGCAGTTGGGGAGGGCCCTCCTACAATGAGCAGTTCTTC.